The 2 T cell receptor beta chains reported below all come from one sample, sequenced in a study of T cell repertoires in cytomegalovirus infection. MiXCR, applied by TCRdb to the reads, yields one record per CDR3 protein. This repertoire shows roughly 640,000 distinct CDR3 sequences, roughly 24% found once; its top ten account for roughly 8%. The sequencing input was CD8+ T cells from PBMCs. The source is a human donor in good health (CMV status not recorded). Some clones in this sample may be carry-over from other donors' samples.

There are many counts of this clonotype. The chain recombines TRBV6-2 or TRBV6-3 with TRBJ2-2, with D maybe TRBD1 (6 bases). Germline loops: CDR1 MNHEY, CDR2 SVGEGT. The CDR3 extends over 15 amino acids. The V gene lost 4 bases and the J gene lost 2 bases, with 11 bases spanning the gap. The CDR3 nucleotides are TGTGCCAGCAGTTTAACAGGGCCTAACACCGGGGAGCTGTTTTTT. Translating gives CASSLTGPNTGELFF.

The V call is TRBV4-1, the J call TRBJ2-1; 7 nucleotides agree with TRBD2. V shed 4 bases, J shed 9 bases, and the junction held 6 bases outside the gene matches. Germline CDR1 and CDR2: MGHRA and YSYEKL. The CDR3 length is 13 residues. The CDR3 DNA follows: TGCGCCAGCAGCCTCCGCAGGGAGGGTGAGCAGTTCTTC. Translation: CASSLRREGEQFF.